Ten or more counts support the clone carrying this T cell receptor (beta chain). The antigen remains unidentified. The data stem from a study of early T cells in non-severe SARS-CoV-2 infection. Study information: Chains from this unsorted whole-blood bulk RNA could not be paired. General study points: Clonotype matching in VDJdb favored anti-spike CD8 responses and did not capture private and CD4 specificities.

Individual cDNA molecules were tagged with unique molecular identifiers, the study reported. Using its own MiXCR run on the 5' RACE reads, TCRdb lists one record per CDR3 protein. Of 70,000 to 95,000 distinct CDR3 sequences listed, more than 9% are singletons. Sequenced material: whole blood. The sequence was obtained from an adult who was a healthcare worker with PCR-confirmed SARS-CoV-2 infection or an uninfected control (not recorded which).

This CDR3 reads CASSLRTGAAQPQHF. The CDR3, as DNA: TGTGCCAGCAGCCTAAGGACAGGGGCCGCTCAGCCCCAGCATTTT. The V call is TRBV28, the J call TRBJ1-5, with 9 bases matching TRBD1. V gave up 6 bases and J gave up 6 bases; unmatched junction bases: 9. This CDR3 region has 15 residues. The germline gives CDR1 MDHEN, CDR2 SYDVKM.